Below, one T cell receptor beta chain is given with its context. Its cognate antigen is unknown. V shed 6 bases and J shed 2 bases, with 19 bases lying between them. The CDR3 is made up of 16 amino acids. CDR1 is LNHDA and CDR2 is SQIVND in the germline V gene (reference sequence). An even split of each subset's genomic DNA across several immunoSEQ plates was performed. The protocol was immunoSEQ multiplex PCR, while the TCRdb copy is restricted to in-frame clones and leaves out a portion. This sample has about 490,000 clones, with about three quarters found just once. This sample is drawn from a study of shared clonotypes between healthy human individuals. Across the study: With ages of 18 to 49, the donors were a couple of women and three men.

Findings of the study overall: Clonotype sharing levels among donors were expected to vary with sequencing depth.

The sequence derives from a woman aged 40-49 years in good health. Some clones in this sample may be carry-over from other donors' samples. Sequenced sample: PBMCs. V usage is TRBV19 and J usage is TRBJ1-2; D gene unclear. The CDR3 is CASRTRLLEKNYGYTF. The DNA of the CDR3 is TGTGCCAGTAGGACCCGTCTCTTAGAAAAGAACTATGGCTACACCTTC.